This T cell receptor beta chain originates from a study of blood T cells in healthy people across ages. Study-wide results and limits: The donors' CMV status was not determined, possibly confounding changes in expanded clonotypes. Getting older went along with TCR beta diversity per million T cells dropping roughly linearly.

A J-beta primer mix and a sample-barcoded 5' primer were used in a second PCR of roughly 6 to 11 cycles. TCRdb processed the 5' RACE reads anew with MiXCR; each CDR3 protein has one entry. The table shows 550,000 to 750,000 distinct CDR3 sequences, with roughly 21% occurring only once. A note on this clonotype: Antigen: not known.

CDR1 is MGHRA and CDR2 is YSYEKL in the germline V gene. This CDR3 comprises 16 residues. Trimming removed 4 bases from V and 6 bases from J; junction bases left unmatched: 9. Healthy Russian Caucasian donors spanned ages about 6 to 100 years. The sequenced sample consisted of blood. The rearrangement links TRBV4-1 to TRBJ2-1; 10 bases are a match to TRBD2. The source of this sequence is a man between 65 and 85 years old in good health. The chain's CDR3 is CASSLTSGESPNEQFF. For the CDR3, the DNA is TGCGCCAGCAGCCTCACTAGCGGGGAGTCCCCCAATGAGCAGTTCTTC.